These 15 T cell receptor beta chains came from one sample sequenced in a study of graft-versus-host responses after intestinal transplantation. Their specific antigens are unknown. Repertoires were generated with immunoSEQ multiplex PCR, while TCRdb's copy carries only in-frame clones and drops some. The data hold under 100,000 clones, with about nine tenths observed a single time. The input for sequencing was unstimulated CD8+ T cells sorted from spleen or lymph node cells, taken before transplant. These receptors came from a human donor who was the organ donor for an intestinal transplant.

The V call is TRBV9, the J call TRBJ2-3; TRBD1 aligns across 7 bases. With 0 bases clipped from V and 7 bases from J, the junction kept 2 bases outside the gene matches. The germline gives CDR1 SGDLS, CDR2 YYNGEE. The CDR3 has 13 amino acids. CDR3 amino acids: CASSVEGAYTQYF. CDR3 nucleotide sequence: TGTGCCAGCAGCGTAGAGGGGGCATATACGCAGTATTTT.

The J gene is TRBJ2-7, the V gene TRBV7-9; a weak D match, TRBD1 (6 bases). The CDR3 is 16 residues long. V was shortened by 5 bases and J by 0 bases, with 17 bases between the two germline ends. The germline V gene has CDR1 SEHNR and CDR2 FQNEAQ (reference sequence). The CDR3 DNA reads TGTGCCAGCAGCCCGCATCAAGGGGGTCCCTCCTACGAGCAGTACTTC. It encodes CASSPHQGGPSYEQYF. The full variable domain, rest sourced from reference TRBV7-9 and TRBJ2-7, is DTGVSQNPRHKITKRGQNVTFRCDPISEHNRLYWYRQTLGQGPEFLTYFQNEAQLEKSRLLSDRFSAERPKGSFSTLEIQRTEQGDSAMYLCASSPHQGGPSYEQYFGPGTRLTVT.

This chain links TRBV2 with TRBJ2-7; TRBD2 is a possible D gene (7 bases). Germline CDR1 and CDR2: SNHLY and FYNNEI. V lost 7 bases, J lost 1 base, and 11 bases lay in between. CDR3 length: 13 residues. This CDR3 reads CASNGGASYEQYF. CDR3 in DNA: TGTGCCAGCAATGGGGGGGCATCCTACGAGCAGTACTTC.

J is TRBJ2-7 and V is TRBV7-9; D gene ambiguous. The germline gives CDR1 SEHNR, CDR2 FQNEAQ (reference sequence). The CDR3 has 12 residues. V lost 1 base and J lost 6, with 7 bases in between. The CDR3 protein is CASSLVSGEQYF. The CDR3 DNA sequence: TGTGCCAGCAGCTTAGTTTCGGGCGAGCAGTACTTC.

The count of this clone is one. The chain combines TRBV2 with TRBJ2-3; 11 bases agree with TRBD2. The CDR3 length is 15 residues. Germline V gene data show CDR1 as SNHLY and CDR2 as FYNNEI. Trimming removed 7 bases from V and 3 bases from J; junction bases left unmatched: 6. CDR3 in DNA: TGTGCCAGCAAGCCCACTAGCGGGGGTACAGATACGCAGTATTTT. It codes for CASKPTSGGTDTQYF.

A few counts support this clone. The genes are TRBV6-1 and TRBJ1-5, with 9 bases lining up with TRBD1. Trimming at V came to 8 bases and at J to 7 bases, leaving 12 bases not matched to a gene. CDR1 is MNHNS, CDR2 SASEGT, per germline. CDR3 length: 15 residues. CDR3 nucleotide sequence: TGTGCCAGCCGGACAGGGGAAGGGCGCAGGCAGCCCCAGCATTTT. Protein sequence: CASRTGEGRRQPQHF.

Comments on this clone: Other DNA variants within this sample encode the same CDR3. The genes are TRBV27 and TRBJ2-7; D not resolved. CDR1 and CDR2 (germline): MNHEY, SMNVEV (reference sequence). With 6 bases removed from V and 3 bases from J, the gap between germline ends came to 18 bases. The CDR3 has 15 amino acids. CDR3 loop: CASSPLVFGGYEQYF. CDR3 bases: TGTGCCAGCAGCCCTCTAGTGTTTGGCGGCTACGAGCAGTACTTC.

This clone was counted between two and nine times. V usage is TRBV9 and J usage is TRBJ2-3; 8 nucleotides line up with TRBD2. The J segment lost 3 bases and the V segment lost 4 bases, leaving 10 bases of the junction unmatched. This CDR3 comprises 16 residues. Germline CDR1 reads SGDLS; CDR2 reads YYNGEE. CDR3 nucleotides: TGTGCCAGCAGCCTCGCAGCGGGGGCCGGGACAGATACGCAGTATTTT. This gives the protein CASSLAAGAGTDTQYF.

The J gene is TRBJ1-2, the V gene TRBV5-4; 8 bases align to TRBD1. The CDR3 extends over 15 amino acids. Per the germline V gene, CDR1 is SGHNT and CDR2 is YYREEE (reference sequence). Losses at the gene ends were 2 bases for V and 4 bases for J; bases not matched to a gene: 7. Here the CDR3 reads CASSFGTGDVYGYTF. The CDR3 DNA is TGTGCCAGCAGCTTTGGGACAGGAGACGTCTATGGCTACACCTTC.

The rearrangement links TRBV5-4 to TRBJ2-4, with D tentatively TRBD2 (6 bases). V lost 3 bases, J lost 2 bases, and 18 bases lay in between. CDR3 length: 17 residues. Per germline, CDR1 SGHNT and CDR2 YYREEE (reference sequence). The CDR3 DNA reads TGTGCCAGCAGCTGGAAGTTCGGTCGGGGGTCCAAAAACATTCAGTACTTC. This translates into CASSWKFGRGSKNIQYF.

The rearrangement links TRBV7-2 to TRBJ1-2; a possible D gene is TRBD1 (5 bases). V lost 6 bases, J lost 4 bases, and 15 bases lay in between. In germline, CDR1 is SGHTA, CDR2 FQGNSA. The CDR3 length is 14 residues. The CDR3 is CASSPMGDFYGYTF. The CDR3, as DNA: TGTGCCAGCAGTCCAATGGGGGACTTCTATGGCTACACCTTC.

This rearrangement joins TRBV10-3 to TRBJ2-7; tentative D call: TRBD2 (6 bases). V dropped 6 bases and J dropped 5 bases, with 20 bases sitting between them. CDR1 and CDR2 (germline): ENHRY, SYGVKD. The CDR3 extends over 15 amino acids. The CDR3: CAIRGAGTLFDEQYF. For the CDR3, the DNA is TGTGCCATCAGGGGTGCCGGGACTCTCTTCGACGAGCAGTACTTC.

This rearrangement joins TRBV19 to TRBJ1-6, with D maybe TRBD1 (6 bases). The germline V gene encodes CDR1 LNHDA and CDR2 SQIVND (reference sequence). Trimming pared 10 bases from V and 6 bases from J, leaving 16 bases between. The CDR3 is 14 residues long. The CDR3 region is CATRGGAGNSPLHF. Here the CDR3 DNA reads TGTGCCACCCGCGGGGGGGCAGGTAATTCACCCCTCCACTTT.

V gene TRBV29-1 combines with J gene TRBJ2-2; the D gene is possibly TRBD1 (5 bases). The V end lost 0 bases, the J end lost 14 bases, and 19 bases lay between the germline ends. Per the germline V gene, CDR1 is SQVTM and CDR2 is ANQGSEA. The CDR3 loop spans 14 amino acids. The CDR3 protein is CSVEDWGLGDRLFF. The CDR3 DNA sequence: TGCAGCGTTGAAGATTGGGGCTTAGGCGATCGTCTGTTTTTT.

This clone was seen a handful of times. The CDR3 DNA sequence: TGTGCCAGTAGCCCGACACTTTCCTACGAGCAGTACTTC. Protein: CASSPTLSYEQYF. V usage is TRBV19 and J usage is TRBJ2-7; unclear D gene. This CDR3 has 13 amino acids. In germline, CDR1 is LNHDA, CDR2 SQIVND (reference sequence). Trimming pared 6 bases from V and 1 base from J, leaving 10 bases between.